The T cell receptor (beta chain) described here comes from a study of T cell repertoires in cytomegalovirus infection. Study-wide findings and caveats: Clonotypes of TCR beta that were HLA-C-restricted and CMV-specific dominated the ex vivo response.

TCRdb re-analysed the reads in MiXCR, keeping a single row per CDR3 protein. The table has about 190,000 distinct CDR3 sequences, about a tenth seen once; the top ten hold about 4.6%. This clonotype has at least ten counts. Its antigen remains unknown. This CDR3 has 17 residues. V shed 4 bases, J shed 0 bases, and the junction held 7 bases outside the gene matches. CDR1 SGHTA and CDR2 FQGNSA come from the germline V gene. This receptor was obtained from a human donor in good health (CMV status not recorded). Some clones in this sample may be carry-over from other donors' samples. The specimen was PBMCs. The genes are TRBV7-2 and TRBJ2-4, with 9 nucleotides matching TRBD1. The CDR3 bases are TGTGCCAGCAGCTCCGGGACAGGGATTCTAGCCAAAAACATTCAGTACTTC. Protein: CASSSGTGILAKNIQYF.